A selection of T cell receptor beta chains follows, all from one sample in a study of T cells after yellow fever vaccination. TCRdb re-called the 5' RACE reads with MiXCR, one entry per CDR3 protein. Among around 70,000 distinct CDR3 sequences, approximately 7.7% were seen once, and the ten largest hold 30% to 45%. Sequenced here: CD8+ T cells sorted from PBMCs, sampled roughly 5 days after the first yellow fever vaccination. All receptors come from a man younger than 35 who received the YFV17D yellow fever vaccine. Each CDR3 is given with its conserved first and last residue. Each record gives: D gene, J gene, V gene, clone size, CDR3 protein, CDR3 DNA. The D gene is left open where the match is weak. Expanded clones get a size class; other rows say once, few or many, or leave the size out.

>NA|TRBJ2-5|TRBV28|few
CASSSAGLGETQYF
TGTGCCAGCAGCTCCGCCGGACTCGGGGAGACCCAGTACTTC
>TRBD2|TRBJ2-1|TRBV27|few
CASSSGVSGVYNEQFF
TGTGCCAGCAGTTCCGGGGTTAGCGGGGTGTACAATGAGCAGTTCTTC
>NA|TRBJ2-7|TRBV7-9|few
CASNHGRGANEQYF
TGTGCCAGCAACCACGGACGGGGGGCCAACGAGCAGTACTTC
>TRBD2|TRBJ2-1|TRBV4-2|few
CASSHNLPSGGAREQFF
TGTGCCAGCAGCCATAACCTCCCTAGCGGGGGGGCCCGGGAGCAGTTCTTC
>NA|TRBJ2-5|TRBV27|NA
CASSLRAGLETQYF
TGTGCCAGCAGTTTACGGGCGGGGTTAGAGACCCAGTACTTC
>NA|TRBJ1-5|TRBV4-3|few
CASSQDWTNSNQPQHF
TGCGCCAGCAGCCAAGATTGGACCAATAGCAATCAGCCCCAGCATTTT
>TRBD1|TRBJ2-3|TRBV3-1|many
CASSQEWGTGPDTQYF
TGTGCCAGCAGCCAAGAATGGGGGACAGGACCAGATACGCAGTATTTT
>NA|TRBJ2-1|TRBV24-1|few
CATSRSSMEQFF
TGTGCCACCTCTAGGTCCTCCATGGAGCAGTTCTTC
>NA|TRBJ2-1|TRBV7-3|many
CASSKDNYNEQFF
TGTGCCAGCAGCAAGGACAATTATAATGAGCAGTTCTTC
>NA|TRBJ2-7|TRBV7-9|few
CASSPRGQPYEQYF
TGTGCCAGCAGCCCCAGAGGCCAGCCCTACGAGCAGTACTTC
>NA|TRBJ1-2|TRBV3-1|few
CASSQDGRGPGYGYTF
TGTGCCAGCAGCCAAGATGGCCGGGGTCCCGGCTATGGCTACACCTTC
>NA|TRBJ2-1|TRBV5-6|few
CASGSLGFHEQFF
TGTGCCAGCGGGTCGCTTGGTTTTCATGAGCAGTTCTTC
>NA|TRBJ2-7|TRBV12-3/TRBV12-4|NA
CASSKWTPYEQYF
TGTGCCAGCAGCAAATGGACGCCCTACGAGCAGTACTTC
>TRBD2|TRBJ2-3|TRBV7-8|NA
CASSPGGAQYF
TGTGCCAGCAGCCCGGGGGGAGCGCAGTATTTT
>NA|TRBJ1-5|TRBV5-1|many
CASSETGVNQPQHF
TGCGCCAGCAGCGAAACGGGGGTAAATCAGCCCCAGCATTTT
>NA|TRBJ2-5|TRBV12-3/TRBV12-4|few
CASSFGGAGETQYF
TGTGCCAGCAGTTTTGGGGGGGCCGGAGAGACCCAGTACTTC
>NA|TRBJ2-7|TRBV5-4|NA
CASTPNNGAYEQYF
TGTGCCAGCACCCCGAACAATGGGGCCTACGAGCAGTACTTC
>NA|TRBJ1-5|TRBV6-2/TRBV6-3|many
CASSPGQPQHF
TGTGCCAGCAGCCCCGGGCAGCCCCAGCATTTT
>NA|TRBJ1-1|TRBV6-6|many
CASSGGTEAFF
TGTGCCAGCAGCGGAGGTACTGAAGCTTTCTTT
>NA|TRBJ2-7|TRBV30|few
CAWSGGLVGYEQYF
TGTGCCTGGAGTGGAGGTCTAGTTGGGTACGAGCAGTACTTC
>NA|TRBJ1-6|TRBV9|many
CASSVEGTPRSPLHF
TGTGCCAGCAGCGTAGAAGGGACACCGCGTTCACCCCTCCACTTT
>TRBD2|TRBJ2-1|TRBV19|many
CASSIWLAGYNEQFF
TGTGCCAGTAGTATCTGGCTAGCGGGGTACAATGAGCAGTTCTTC
>NA|TRBJ1-2|TRBV9|few
CASSVDTEPSARYGYTF
TGTGCCAGCAGCGTAGACACCGAGCCCTCAGCTCGCTATGGCTACACCTTC
>NA|TRBJ2-7|TRBV6-5|few
CASSLGGGAVGSDEQYF
TGTGCCAGCAGTTTGGGAGGGGGCGCAGTCGGGTCCGACGAGCAGTACTTC
>NA|TRBJ2-6|TRBV5-4|NA
CASSLQGSSGANVLTF
TGTGCCAGCAGCCTCCAGGGAAGCTCTGGGGCCAACGTCCTGACTTTC
>NA|TRBJ2-1|TRBV4-1|many
CASSQRQGNHNEQFF
TGCGCCAGCAGCCAAAGGCAGGGAAATCACAATGAGCAGTTCTTC
>TRBD1|TRBJ1-4|TRBV25-1|NA
CASSVNRGRKIF
TGTGCCAGCAGTGTTAACAGGGGAAGGAAGATTTTT
>NA|TRBJ2-6|TRBV4-3|NA
CASSQEGKGANVLTF
TGCGCCAGCAGCCAAGAAGGTAAAGGGGCCAACGTCCTGACTTTC
>NA|TRBJ1-2|TRBV12-3/TRBV12-4|NA
CASSNSLGYGYTF
TGTGCCAGCAGTAACTCCCTGGGCTATGGCTACACCTTC
>NA|TRBJ2-5|TRBV28|few
CASSFGDGQETQYF
TGTGCCAGCAGTTTCGGAGACGGTCAAGAGACCCAGTACTTC
>NA|TRBJ2-5|TRBV25-1|many
CASSRRELGGETQYF
TGTGCCAGCAGCCGGAGGGAACTAGGGGGAGAGACCCAGTACTTC
>NA|TRBJ1-1|TRBV29-1|many
CSVVALNTEAFF
TGCAGCGTGGTGGCATTAAACACTGAAGCTTTCTTT
>TRBD1|TRBJ1-5|TRBV10-2|many
CASSEGGRGLYSNQPQHF
TGCGCCAGCAGCGAGGGCGGCAGGGGGCTTTATAGCAATCAGCCCCAGCATTTT
>TRBD2|TRBJ2-3|TRBV11-2|NA
CASSTGLAGTTDTQYF
TGTGCCAGCAGCACCGGACTAGCGGGGACCACAGATACGCAGTATTTT
>NA|TRBJ2-7|TRBV7-6|many
CASSLAQQESYEQYF
TGTGCCAGCAGCTTAGCACAACAGGAGTCCTACGAGCAGTACTTC
>NA|TRBJ2-3|TRBV5-1|few
CASSSLVRADSSTDTQYF
TGCGCCAGCAGCTCCTTAGTGAGAGCCGACTCAAGCACAGATACGCAGTATTTT
>TRBD1|TRBJ2-2|TRBV20-1|few
CSARVEDRANTGELFF
TGCAGTGCTAGAGTCGAGGACAGGGCGAACACCGGGGAGCTGTTTTTT
>NA|TRBJ2-7|TRBV7-2|few
CASSPHFPGVNYEQYF
TGTGCCAGCAGCCCCCACTTTCCCGGGGTTAACTACGAGCAGTACTTC
>TRBD2|TRBJ2-3|TRBV7-3|many
CASSLTPTSGGRLDTQYF
TGTGCCAGCAGCTTAACACCGACTAGCGGGGGAAGGTTGGATACGCAGTATTTT
>NA|TRBJ2-7|TRBV19|many
CASTPTEGGPYEQYF
TGTGCCAGTACCCCAACTGAGGGGGGACCCTACGAGCAGTACTTC
>NA|TRBJ1-1|TRBV30|many
CAWSRGVNTEAFF
TGTGCCTGGAGTCGGGGCGTGAACACTGAAGCTTTCTTT
>NA|TRBJ1-2|TRBV18|NA
CASSGGPSYGYTF
TGTGCCAGCTCGGGCGGTCCAAGCTATGGCTACACCTTC
>TRBD1|TRBJ1-5|TRBV12-3/TRBV12-4|NA
CASTLNDRVGNQPQHF
TGTGCCAGCACTCTGAATGACAGGGTCGGCAATCAGCCCCAGCATTTT
>NA|TRBJ2-5|TRBV12-3/TRBV12-4|many
CASNKIAVGGETQYF
TGTGCCAGCAATAAAATAGCTGTAGGTGGAGAGACCCAGTACTTC
>NA|TRBJ1-1|TRBV9|NA
CASSVGQVTEAFF
TGTGCCAGCAGCGTAGGGCAGGTCACTGAAGCTTTCTTT
>NA|TRBJ1-1|TRBV6-1|few
CASRGGGPNTEAFF
TGTGCCAGCAGGGGGGGTGGGCCGAACACTGAAGCTTTCTTT
>NA|TRBJ2-1|TRBV6-5|many
CASTHGSDSNEQFF
TGTGCCAGCACCCACGGGTCGGACAGCAATGAGCAGTTCTTC
>TRBD1|TRBJ2-7|TRBV3-1|NA
CASRPTGSSYEQYF
TGTGCCAGCAGACCGACAGGGAGCTCCTACGAGCAGTACTTC
>NA|TRBJ2-1|TRBV5-5|NA
CAISPGGLHNEQFF
TGTGCCATCAGCCCCGGGGGACTGCACAATGAGCAGTTCTTC
>NA|TRBJ2-1|TRBV7-6|NA
CASSLEVGLVSDEQFF
TGTGCCAGCAGCTTAGAAGTTGGGCTAGTGAGCGATGAGCAGTTCTTC
>NA|TRBJ1-2|TRBV20-1|NA
CSAPDVNYGYTF
TGCAGTGCTCCTGACGTTAACTATGGCTACACCTTC
>TRBD1|TRBJ1-5|TRBV4-1|NA
CASKTWTGEVSQPQHF
TGCGCCAGCAAAACCTGGACAGGGGAGGTGAGTCAGCCCCAGCATTTT
>TRBD2|TRBJ2-1|TRBV14|NA
CASSRGVGGVERNEQFF
TGTGCCAGCAGCCGAGGGGTCGGGGGGGTAGAACGGAATGAGCAGTTCTTC
>TRBD2|TRBJ2-7|TRBV6-2/TRBV6-3|NA
CASTLAGDIYEQYF
TGTGCCAGCACACTAGCGGGGGACATCTACGAGCAGTACTTC
>TRBD2|TRBJ2-7|TRBV29-1|few
CSVEPGGGYEQYF
TGCAGCGTTGAGCCGGGAGGGGGCTACGAGCAGTACTTC
>TRBD1|TRBJ2-3|TRBV4-1|few
CASSQNIGQASTDTQYF
TGCGCCAGCAGCCAAAATATCGGACAGGCTAGCACAGATACGCAGTATTTT
>NA|TRBJ2-5|TRBV12-3/TRBV12-4|NA
CASSGDSYQETQYF
TGTGCCAGCAGTGGCGACAGCTACCAAGAGACCCAGTACTTC
>NA|TRBJ2-2|TRBV5-1|many
CASSLVENTGELFF
TGCGCCAGCAGTTTAGTCGAGAACACCGGGGAGCTGTTTTTT